The 19 T cell receptor beta chains given below trace back to one sample, sequenced in a study of naive and memory T cell subsets. Two oligonucleotides, mixed equimolar, formed the beta constant-region primer covering TRBC1 and TRBC2. Ligated cDNA was amplified by four rounds of PCR with nested alpha and beta constant-region primers and SP2. MiXCR, applied by TCRdb to the UMI-ligation and nested PCR reads, yields one record per CDR3 protein. Of about 90,000 distinct CDR3 sequences in the sample, approximately 10% were seen once. Overall study findings and caveats: Especially in CD8 cells, naive repertoires contained a few larger clonotypes, possibly CD45RA-re-expressing memory cells.

For these TCRs, the target antigens are not known. Sequenced: naive CD4+ T cells from blood. The receptor source for this set is a human donor in good health.

The rearrangement uses TRBV3-1 and TRBJ1-3; unclear D gene. Germline V gene data show CDR1 as LGHDT and CDR2 as YNNKEL (reference sequence). CDR3 length equals 12 residues. Trimming pared 4 bases from V and 2 bases from J, leaving 3 bases between. CDR3 loop: CASSPAGNTIYF. The CDR3 DNA sequence: TGTGCCAGCAGCCCCGCTGGAAACACCATATATTTT.

The chain carries TRBV6-2 or TRBV6-3 and TRBJ1-5, with 7 bases fitting TRBD1. There are 16 residues in the CDR3. The germline V gene has CDR1 MNHEY and CDR2 SVGEGT. Trimming at V came to 6 bases and at J to 2 bases, leaving 10 bases not matched to a gene. The CDR3 sequence is CASSQFRDRGNQPQHF. The CDR3 DNA reads TGTGCCAGCAGCCAATTTCGCGACAGGGGCAATCAGCCCCAGCATTTT.

In this sample, this clonotype turned up a few times. This chain links TRBV6-2 or TRBV6-3 with TRBJ1-5; D unresolved. Germline-derived CDR1 and CDR2 are MNHEY and SVGEGT. CDR3 length equals 12 residues. Trimming took 0 bases from V and 6 from J, leaving 3 bases between them. This CDR3 is CASSYSTQPQHF. CDR3 in DNA: TGTGCCAGCAGTTACTCGACTCAGCCCCAGCATTTT.

This clonotype was seen a few times. CDR3: CASSLSTRMGYEQYF. For the CDR3, the DNA is TGTGCCAGCAGCTTAAGTACTAGAATGGGCTACGAGCAGTACTTC. J is TRBJ2-7 and V is TRBV7-9; tentative D call: TRBD2 (5 bases). Trimming stripped 2 bases from V and 3 bases from J, with 14 bases between. The CDR3 loop spans 15 amino acids. Germline CDR1 and CDR2: SEHNR and FQNEAQ (reference sequence).

This clonotype came up many times. The genes are TRBV28 and TRBJ2-7, with a tentative D call TRBD2 (7 bases). V lost 6 bases, J lost 2 bases, and 14 bases lay in between. Germline CDR1 MDHEN, CDR2 SYDVKM. CDR3 length: 14 residues. In DNA form, the CDR3 reads TGTGCCAGCAGGGCTCGGGGGGCGGCCTACGAGCAGTACTTC. It codes for CASRARGAAYEQYF.

J is TRBJ2-1 and V is TRBV7-9; perhaps TRBD2 as D (6 bases). This CDR3 contains 20 residues. The V end was cut by 1 base, the J end by 9 bases, with 31 bases between. The V gene's germline CDR1 is SEHNR and CDR2 FQNEAQ (reference sequence). This chain's CDR3 is CASSLETGAAGTQSAREQFF. Written as DNA, the CDR3 is TGTGCCAGCAGCTTAGAAACGGGCGCGGCGGGGACCCAGAGTGCACGTGAGCAGTTCTTC.

The chain joins TRBV6-2 or TRBV6-3 to TRBJ1-1; TRBD1 matches at 11 bases. The V and J ends lost 5 bases and 4 bases, in that order; junction bases with no gene match: 6. Germline V gene data show CDR1 as MNHEY and CDR2 as SVGEGT. CDR3 size: 15 residues. The CDR3 DNA reads TGTGCCAGCAGTGCACCCGGGACAGGGGGCACTGAAGCTTTCTTT. This gives the protein CASSAPGTGGTEAFF.

The V call is TRBV24-1, the J call TRBJ2-5; D tentatively reads TRBD1 or TRBD2 (6 bases each). CDR3 length equals 16 residues. Deletions cut 7 bases from V and 5 bases from J, with 22 bases between. Per the germline V gene, CDR1 is KGHDR and CDR2 is SFDVKD. The CDR3 sequence: CATSEGGGGPWETQYF. CDR3 DNA: TGTGCCACCAGCGAGGGGGGTGGCGGGCCCTGGGAGACCCAGTACTTC.

V usage is TRBV2 and J usage is TRBJ1-5; 7 nucleotides match TRBD1. The length of the CDR3 is 16 residues. Per germline, CDR1 SNHLY and CDR2 FYNNEI. V was pared by 6 bases and J by 0 bases, with 8 bases of the junction left unmatched. This chain's CDR3 is CASSALTGTSNQPQHF. CDR3 DNA sequence: TGTGCCAGCAGCGCCCTGACAGGGACTAGCAATCAGCCCCAGCATTTT. Together with reference TRBV2 and TRBJ1-5, the CDR3 gives the full variable domain: EPEVTQTPSHQVTQMGQEVILRCVPISNHLYFYWYRQILGQKVEFLVSFYNNEISEKSEIFDDQFSVERPDGSNFTLKIRSTKLEDSAMYFCASSALTGTSNQPQHFGDGTRLSIL.

This chain joins TRBV4-1 and TRBJ2-2; 13 bases align to TRBD2. The CDR3 extends over 17 amino acids. After removal of 2 bases from V and 6 bases from J, the junction contained 6 bases not matched to a gene. The germline V gene encodes CDR1 MGHRA and CDR2 YSYEKL. The CDR3 DNA is TGCGCCAGCAGCCAATCGGGACTAGCGGGAATTCCCGGGGAGCTGTTTTTT. It specifies CASSQSGLAGIPGELFF.

This clonotype was observed a handful of times. J is TRBJ2-3 and V is TRBV3-1; D uncertain. The germline V gene encodes CDR1 LGHDT and CDR2 YNNKEL (reference sequence). V gave up 1 base and J gave up 1 base, with 9 bases separating them. This CDR3 is built from 15 residues. CDR3 sequence reads: CASSQGIIGTDTQYF. CDR3 bases: TGTGCCAGCAGCCAAGGTATAATCGGCACAGATACGCAGTATTTT.

This chain uses TRBV9 with TRBJ2-1; a possible D gene is TRBD1 (5 bases). The CDR3 extends over 13 amino acids. CDR1 and CDR2 from the germline V gene are SGDLS and YYNGEE. V dropped 0 bases and J dropped 9 bases, with 10 bases sitting between them. The CDR3 reads CASSVAMGREQFF. CDR3 bases: TGTGCCAGCAGCGTAGCTATGGGGCGTGAGCAGTTCTTC.

This sequence joins TRBV20-1 and TRBJ2-7, with TRBD1 matching over 9 bases. Germline V CDR1 and CDR2: DFQATT, SNEGSKA (reference sequence). This CDR3 comprises 14 residues. Germline trimming cut 2 bases from V and 1 base from J; bases unmatched to any gene: 3. Here the CDR3 DNA reads TGCAGTGCTAGACCTGGACAGGGGTCCTACGAGCAGTACTTC. As protein: CSARPGQGSYEQYF.

A few counts support this clonotype. The chain couples TRBV6-2 or TRBV6-3 to TRBJ2-1, with TRBD2 identical over 13 bases. The germline V gene has CDR1 MNHEY and CDR2 SVGEGT. With V trimmed by 4 bases and J by 7 bases, 13 bases remained unmatched. The CDR3 spans 18 residues. The CDR3 DNA is TGTGCCAGCAGTTTTGCCCGGACTAGCGGGAGACGGCATAATGAGCAGTTCTTC. This codes for CASSFARTSGRRHNEQFF.

The chain is built from TRBV2 and TRBJ2-1, with 7 bases identical to TRBD2. Germline CDR1 is SNHLY and CDR2 is FYNNEI. V lost 5 bases, J lost 3 bases, and 7 bases stayed unmatched. This CDR3 contains 15 residues. As DNA, the CDR3 is TGTGCCAGCAGTCCCCAGCGGGGCAACTACAATGAGCAGTTCTTC. It codes for CASSPQRGNYNEQFF.

Ten or more counts support this clonotype. The chain couples TRBV4-2 to TRBJ2-3, with 9 bases lining up with TRBD1. In germline, CDR1 is LGHNA, CDR2 YNFKEQ. The trim removed 1 base at V and 5 bases at J, leaving 4 bases unmatched. The CDR3 has 15 amino acids. The CDR3 protein is CASSQAGTGKDTQYF. The DNA of the CDR3 is TGTGCCAGCAGCCAAGCCGGGACAGGGAAAGATACGCAGTATTTT.

At least ten counts were recorded for this clonotype. This chain uses TRBV7-2 with TRBJ1-1; D is ambiguous. The ends were cut back, 3 bases at V and 0 bases at J, with 14 bases in the middle. Germline values: CDR1 SGHTA, CDR2 FQGNSA. The CDR3 is 16 amino acids. The CDR3 DNA reads TGTGCCAGCAGCTTGCGGGTGAGGGAGCTGAACACTGAAGCTTTCTTT. It codes for CASSLRVRELNTEAFF.

The V gene is TRBV19, the J gene TRBJ1-2; TRBD1 might be the D (5 bases). V was shortened by 6 bases and J by 4 bases, with 12 bases between the two germline ends. The CDR3 sequence is 13 residues long. Germline V lookup: CDR1 LNHDA, CDR2 SQIVND (reference sequence). Here the CDR3 reads CASRPGTFYGYTF. The CDR3 nucleotides read TGTGCCAGTAGGCCCGGGACCTTCTATGGCTACACCTTC.

This clonotype has a count of ten or more. The chain couples TRBV19 to TRBJ2-5, with 9 bases identical to TRBD1. This CDR3 is built from 13 residues. Per the germline V gene, CDR1 is LNHDA and CDR2 is SQIVND (reference sequence). Unmatched junction bases numbered 1, after V lost 5 bases and J lost 3 bases. CDR3 sequence reads: CASSRTGEETQYF. The CDR3 bases are TGTGCCAGTAGTCGGACAGGGGAAGAGACCCAGTACTTC.